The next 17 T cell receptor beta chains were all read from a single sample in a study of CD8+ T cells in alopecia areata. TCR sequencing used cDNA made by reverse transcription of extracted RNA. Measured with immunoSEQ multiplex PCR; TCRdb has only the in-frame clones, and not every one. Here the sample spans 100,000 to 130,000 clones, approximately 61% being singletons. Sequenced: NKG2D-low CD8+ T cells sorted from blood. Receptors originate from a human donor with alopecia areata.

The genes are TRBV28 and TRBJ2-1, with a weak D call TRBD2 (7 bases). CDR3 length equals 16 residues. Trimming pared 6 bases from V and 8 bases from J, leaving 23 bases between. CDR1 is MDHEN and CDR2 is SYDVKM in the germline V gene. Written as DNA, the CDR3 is TGTGCCAGCAGCCCACCCGGGGGGCAGGGAGGTGATGAGCAGTTCTTC. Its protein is CASSPPGGQGGDEQFF.

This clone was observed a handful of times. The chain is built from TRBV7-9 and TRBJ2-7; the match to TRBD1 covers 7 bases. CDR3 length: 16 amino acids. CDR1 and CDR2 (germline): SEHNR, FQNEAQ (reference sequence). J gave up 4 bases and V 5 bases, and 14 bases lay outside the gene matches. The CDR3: CASSPQTGQTSYEQYF. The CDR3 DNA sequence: TGTGCCAGCAGCCCTCAGACAGGGCAGACATCTTACGAGCAGTACTTC. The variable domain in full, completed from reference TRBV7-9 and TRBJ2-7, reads DTGVSQNPRHKITKRGQNVTFRCDPISEHNRLYWYRQTLGQGPEFLTYFQNEAQLEKSRLLSDRFSAERPKGSFSTLEIQRTEQGDSAMYLCASSPQTGQTSYEQYFGPGTRLTVT.

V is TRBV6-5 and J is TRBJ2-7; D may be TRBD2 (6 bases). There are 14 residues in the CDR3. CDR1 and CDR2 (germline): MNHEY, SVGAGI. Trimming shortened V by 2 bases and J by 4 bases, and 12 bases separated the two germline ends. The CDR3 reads CASSYSGLRYEQYF. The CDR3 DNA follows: TGTGCCAGCAGTTACAGCGGGCTGAGATACGAGCAGTACTTC.

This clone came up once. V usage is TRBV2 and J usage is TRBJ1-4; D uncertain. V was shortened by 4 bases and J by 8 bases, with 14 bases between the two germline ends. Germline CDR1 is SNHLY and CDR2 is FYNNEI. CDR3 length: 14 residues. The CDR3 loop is CASSGGQGLEKLFF. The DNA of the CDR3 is TGTGCCAGCAGTGGGGGTCAAGGTTTGGAAAAACTGTTTTTT.

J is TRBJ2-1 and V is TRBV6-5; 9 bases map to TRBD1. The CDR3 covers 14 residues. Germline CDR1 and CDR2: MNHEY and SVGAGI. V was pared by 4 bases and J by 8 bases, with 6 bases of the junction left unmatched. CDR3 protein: CASSLYGTGYEQFF. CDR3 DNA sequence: TGTGCCAGCAGTTTGTACGGGACAGGGTATGAGCAGTTCTTC.

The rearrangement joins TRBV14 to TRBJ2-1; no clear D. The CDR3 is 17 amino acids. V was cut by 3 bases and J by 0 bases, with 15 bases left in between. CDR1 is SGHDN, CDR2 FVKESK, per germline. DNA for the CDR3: TGTGCCAGCAGCCATACGGTCAGGACGAGCTCCTACAATGAGCAGTTCTTC. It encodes CASSHTVRTSSYNEQFF.

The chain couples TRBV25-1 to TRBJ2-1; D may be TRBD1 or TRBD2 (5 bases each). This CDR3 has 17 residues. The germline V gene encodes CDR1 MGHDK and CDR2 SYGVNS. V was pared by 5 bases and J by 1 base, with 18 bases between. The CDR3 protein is CASSHPPGASSYNEQFF. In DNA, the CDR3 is TGTGCCAGCAGTCATCCACCCGGGGCATCTTCCTACAATGAGCAGTTCTTC.

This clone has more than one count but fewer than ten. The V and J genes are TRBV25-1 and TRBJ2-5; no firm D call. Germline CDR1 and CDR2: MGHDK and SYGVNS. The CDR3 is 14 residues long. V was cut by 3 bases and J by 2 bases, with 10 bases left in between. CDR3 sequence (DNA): TGTGCCAGCAGTGATTTTGGCGTACAAGAGACCCAGTACTTC. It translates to CASSDFGVQETQYF.

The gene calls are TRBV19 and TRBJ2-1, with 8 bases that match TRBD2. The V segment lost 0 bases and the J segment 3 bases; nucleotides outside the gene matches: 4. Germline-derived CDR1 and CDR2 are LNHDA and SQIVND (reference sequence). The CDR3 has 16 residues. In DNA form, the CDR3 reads TGTGCCAGTAGTATAGATAGAAGCGGGAGCTACAATGAGCAGTTCTTC. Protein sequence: CASSIDRSGSYNEQFF.

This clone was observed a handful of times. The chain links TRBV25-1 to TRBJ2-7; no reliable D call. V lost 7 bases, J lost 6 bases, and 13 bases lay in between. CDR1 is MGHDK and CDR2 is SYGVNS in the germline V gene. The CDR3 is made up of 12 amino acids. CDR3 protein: CASMDLPGEQYF. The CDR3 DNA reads TGTGCCAGCATGGACCTCCCCGGCGAGCAGTACTTC.

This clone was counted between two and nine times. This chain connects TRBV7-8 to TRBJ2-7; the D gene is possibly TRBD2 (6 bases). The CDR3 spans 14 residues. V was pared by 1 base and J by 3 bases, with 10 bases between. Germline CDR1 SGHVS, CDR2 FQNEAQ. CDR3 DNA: TGTGCCAGCAGCTTAGTTCGGGGGAACTACGAGCAGTACTTC. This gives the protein CASSLVRGNYEQYF.

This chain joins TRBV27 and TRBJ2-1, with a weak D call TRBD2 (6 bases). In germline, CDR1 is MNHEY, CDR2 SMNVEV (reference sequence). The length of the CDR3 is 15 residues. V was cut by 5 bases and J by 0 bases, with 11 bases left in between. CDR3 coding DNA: TGTGCCAGCAGTAACATCGGGAGCTCCTACAATGAGCAGTTCTTC. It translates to CASSNIGSSYNEQFF.

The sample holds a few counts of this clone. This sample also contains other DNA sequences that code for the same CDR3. The DNA for the CDR3 is TGCGCCAGCAGCTTGTCGGGAAGCTCCTACAATGAGCAGTTCTTC. Translating gives CASSLSGSSYNEQFF. The chain employs TRBV5-1 and TRBJ2-1; D possibly corresponds to TRBD2 (5 bases). The CDR3 has 15 amino acids. Germline loops: CDR1 SGHRS, CDR2 YFSETQ. The V and J ends lost 1 base and 0 bases respectively, with 8 bases between them.

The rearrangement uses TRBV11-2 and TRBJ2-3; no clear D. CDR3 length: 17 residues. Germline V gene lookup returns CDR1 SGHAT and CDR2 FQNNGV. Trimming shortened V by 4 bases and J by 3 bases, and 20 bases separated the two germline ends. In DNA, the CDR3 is TGTGCCAGCAGCTCGAGACCCGCAGGAGCTGGGACAGATACGCAGTATTTT. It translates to CASSSRPAGAGTDTQYF. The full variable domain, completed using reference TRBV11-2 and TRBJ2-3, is EAGVAQSPRYKIIEKRQSVAFWCNPISGHATLYWYQQILGQGPKLLIQFQNNGVVDDSQLPKDRFSAERLKGVDSTLKIQPAKLEDSAVYLCASSSRPAGAGTDTQYFGPGTRLTVL.

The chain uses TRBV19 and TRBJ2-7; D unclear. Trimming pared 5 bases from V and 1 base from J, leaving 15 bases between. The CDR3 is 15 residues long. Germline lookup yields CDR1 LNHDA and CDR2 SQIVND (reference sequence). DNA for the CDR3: TGTGCCAGTAGTCCAGCCCCCCGTGAGTCCTACGAGCAGTACTTC. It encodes CASSPAPRESYEQYF.

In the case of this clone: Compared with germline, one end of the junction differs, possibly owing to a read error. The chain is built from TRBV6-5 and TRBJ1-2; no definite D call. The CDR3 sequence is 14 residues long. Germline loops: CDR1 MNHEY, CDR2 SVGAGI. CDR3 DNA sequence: TGTGCCAGCAGCTACTCCGTCGGTAGCTATGGCTACACCTTC. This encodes CASSYSVGSYGYTF.

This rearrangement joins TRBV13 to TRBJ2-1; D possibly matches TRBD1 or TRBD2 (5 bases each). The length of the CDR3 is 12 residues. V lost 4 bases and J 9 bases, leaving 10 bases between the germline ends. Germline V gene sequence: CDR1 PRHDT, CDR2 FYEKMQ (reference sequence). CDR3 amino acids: CASSSEGLEQFF. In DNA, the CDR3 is TGTGCCAGCAGCTCCGAGGGGCTTGAGCAGTTCTTC.